Below are 13 T cell receptor beta chains sequenced from a single sample in a study of Graves' ophthalmopathy and Graves' hyperthyroidism. CDR3 regions of TCR beta were amplified from RNA transcripts. The authors performed first-round RT-PCR with HTBI primers and then a second-round multiplex PCR. TCRdb redid the calling of the multiplex PCR reads with MiXCR, one entry per CDR3 protein. The table shows hundreds of thousands of distinct CDR3 sequences, with roughly 21% occurring only once. Sequencing used peripheral blood. All receptors come from a woman aged 50 to 60 with Graves' ophthalmopathy.

The table lists this clonotype with many counts. At one boundary the junction diverges from the germline segment, which might be a read error. The genes are TRBV24-1 and TRBJ2-5; D gene ambiguous. Germline CDR1 reads KGHDR; CDR2 reads SFDVKD. The CDR3 totals 15 residues. The CDR3 sequence: CATSDLYLRLETQHF. In nucleotides, the CDR3 is TGTGCCACCAGTGATCTATACCTTAGGCTAGAGACCCAGCACTTC.

CDR3 DNA: TGCGCCAGCAGGATCGGTGGCAACCAAGAGACCCAGTACTTC. Translation: CASRIGGNQETQYF. This chain joins TRBV5-1 and TRBJ2-5; D gene uncertain. This CDR3 comprises 14 residues. Germline values: CDR1 SGHRS, CDR2 YFSETQ. The germline V and J ends were trimmed by 5 bases and 0 bases, with 11 bases remaining between them.

This clonotype was detected ten times or more. V gene TRBV7-8 combines with J gene TRBJ2-7; D may be TRBD1 (5 bases). Germline CDR1 SGHVS, CDR2 FQNEAQ. This CDR3 spans 14 amino acids. V dropped 4 bases and J dropped 0 bases, with 10 bases sitting between them. The CDR3 sequence: CASSYRYYSYEQYF. CDR3 sequence (DNA): TGTGCCAGCAGCTACAGGTACTACTCCTACGAGCAGTACTTC.

The chain recombines TRBV30 with TRBJ1-5; D not certain. The CDR3 is 14 amino acids. Trimming took off 3 bases at V and 2 bases at J, with 11 bases between the two ends. Germline V gene sequence: CDR1 GTSNPN, CDR2 SVGIG (reference sequence). CDR3 in DNA: TGTGCCTGGAGGACCCACAAGGGCAATCAGCCCCAGCATTTT. This translates into CAWRTHKGNQPQHF.

This clonotype has just a few counts. The rearrangement joins TRBV30 to TRBJ1-1; D is undetermined. The CDR3 has 13 amino acids. From germline, CDR1 is GTSNPN and CDR2 SVGIG (reference sequence). The V and J ends lost 2 bases and 0 bases respectively, with 7 bases between them. The CDR3 nucleotides are TGTGCCTGGAGTCGGCCGATGAACACTGAAGCTTTCTTT. It translates to CAWSRPMNTEAFF. The full variable domain, in which reference TRBV30 and TRBJ1-1 provide the parts outside the CDR3, is SQTIHQWPATLVQPVGSPLSLECTVEGTSNPNLYWYRQAAGRGLQLLFYSVGIGQISSEVPQNLSASRPQDRQFILSSKKLLLSDSGFYLCAWSRPMNTEAFFGQGTRLTVV.

The table lists this clonotype with many counts. The chain carries TRBV14 and TRBJ2-4, with TRBD1 identical over 10 bases. In germline, CDR1 is SGHDN, CDR2 FVKESK. V lost 2 bases and J lost 8; bases outside the gene matches: 9. The CDR3 is 16 residues long. The DNA of the CDR3 is TGTGCCAGCAGCCAAACTGGACAGGGGGTTAATCACATTCAGTACTTC. Translating gives CASSQTGQGVNHIQYF.

Concerning this clonotype: This may stem from a read error, because a much larger clone lies one nucleotide away. The chain is built from TRBV6-1 and TRBJ2-7; TRBD1 or TRBD2 may be the D gene (5 bases each). Germline V gene lookup returns CDR1 MNHNS and CDR2 SASEGT. This CDR3 is built from 16 residues. The chain's CDR3 is CASRERDGFSSCEQYF. CDR3 nucleotide sequence: TGTGCCAGCAGGGAACGGGACGGCTTTAGCTCCTGCGAGCAGTACTTC.

The sample holds many counts of this clonotype. J is TRBJ2-2 and V is TRBV19; 7 bases map to TRBD1. With V trimmed by 10 bases and J by 1 base, 6 bases remained unmatched. The CDR3 is made up of 14 amino acids. Germline CDR1 reads LNHDA; CDR2 reads SQIVND (reference sequence). In nucleotides, the CDR3 is TGTGCCACCAAAGGGGGCCTGAACACCGGGGAGCTGTTTTTT. It yields the protein CATKGGLNTGELFF.

This clonotype was counted many times. This sequence joins TRBV6-5 and TRBJ1-1; a weak D match, TRBD1 (5 bases). The CDR3 totals 13 residues. The V end was cut by 5 bases, the J end by 4 bases, with 11 bases between. Germline-derived CDR1 and CDR2 are MNHEY and SVGAGI. The CDR3 DNA is TGTGCCAGCAGTACGGGACTTACCACTGAAGCTTTCTTT. Translating it yields CASSTGLTTEAFF.

This clonotype is a singleton in its sample. The chain couples TRBV30 to TRBJ1-2, with D unresolved. V dropped 1 base and J dropped 4 bases, with 7 bases sitting between them. Germline values: CDR1 GTSNPN, CDR2 SVGIG (reference sequence). CDR3 length equals 12 residues. DNA for the CDR3: TGTGCCTGGAGTGACGACCCCTATGGCTACACCTTC. Amino acid sequence: CAWSDDPYGYTF. Filled out from reference TRBV30 and TRBJ1-2, the complete variable domain reads SQTIHQWPATLVQPVGSPLSLECTVEGTSNPNLYWYRQAAGRGLQLLFYSVGIGQISSEVPQNLSASRPQDRQFILSSKKLLLSDSGFYLCAWSDDPYGYTFGSGTRLTVV.

In this sample, this clonotype turned up a few times. This chain uses TRBV20-1 with TRBJ1-5; TRBD1 agrees at 7 bases. Germline V gives CDR1 DFQATT, CDR2 SNEGSKA (reference sequence). The CDR3 runs to 16 residues. V shed 5 bases, J shed 4 bases, and the junction held 14 bases outside the gene matches. CDR3 residues: CSASRYDRERNQPQHF. The DNA for the CDR3 is TGCAGTGCTTCCAGGTACGACAGGGAACGAAATCAGCCCCAGCATTTT.

This clonotype was found many times. V is TRBV7-3 and J is TRBJ1-1; a weak D match, TRBD1 (6 bases). In germline, CDR1 is SGHTA, CDR2 FQGTGA. Trimming took 5 bases from V and 1 from J, leaving 14 bases between them. This CDR3 spans 15 amino acids. Here the CDR3 DNA reads TGTGCCAGCAGCGCACAGGGCCCCGCGAACACTGAAGCTTTCTTT. This translates into CASSAQGPANTEAFF.

V gene TRBV6-1 combines with J gene TRBJ1-5, with a tentative D call TRBD1 (5 bases). Between the trimmed V and J ends, which lost 7 bases and 3 bases, there was a span of 10 bases. The CDR3 runs to 13 residues. Germline values: CDR1 MNHNS, CDR2 SASEGT. The CDR3 region is CASTTGTNQPQHF. The CDR3 DNA reads TGTGCCAGCACCACGGGGACCAATCAGCCCCAGCATTTT.